These 24 T cell receptor beta chains were sequenced from one sample in a study of control samples from healthy donors and cancer patients. Only in-frame clones appear in the TCRdb table, and some are missing; sequencing was by immunoSEQ multiplex PCR. The sample includes about 140,000 clones, around 94% of them seen just once. The sequenced material came from blood. Receptors originate from a man aged 35 to 55 in good health.

The gene calls are TRBV7-2 and TRBJ2-7; D gene unclear. The CDR3 runs 13 residues. The germline gives CDR1 SGHTA, CDR2 FQGNSA. Trimming stripped 1 base from V and 5 bases from J, with 9 bases between. The CDR3 nucleotides are TGTGCCAGCAGCTTAGTCCGGGTCGACGAGCAGTACTTC. It codes for CASSLVRVDEQYF.

The rearrangement joins TRBV27 to TRBJ1-1; 8 bases are shared with TRBD1. Germline values: CDR1 MNHEY, CDR2 SMNVEV (reference sequence). Unmatched junction bases numbered 8, after V lost 5 bases and J lost 0 bases. CDR3 length: 16 residues. The CDR3 coding sequence is TGTGCCAGCAGTGCCGGACAGGGAACTTTGAACACTGAAGCTTTCTTT. Protein sequence: CASSAGQGTLNTEAFF.

The rearrangement links TRBV5-4 to TRBJ2-4; possible D gene TRBD1, 6 bases. Per the germline V gene, CDR1 is SGHNT and CDR2 is YYREEE (reference sequence). V lost 3 bases and J 6 bases, leaving 16 bases between the germline ends. CDR3 length: 15 amino acids. The CDR3 nucleotides read TGTGCCAGCAGCTCGACGTCAGGGGACGGAAACATTCAGTACTTC. As protein: CASSSTSGDGNIQYF.

The chain recombines TRBV7-9 with TRBJ2-6, with D uncertain. The CDR3 length is 15 residues. Germline CDR1 is SEHNR and CDR2 is FQNEAQ (reference sequence). The V gene lost 4 bases and the J gene lost 0 bases, with 7 bases spanning the gap. The CDR3 DNA is TGTGCCAGCAGCTCCTTGGACTCTGGGGCCAACGTCCTGACTTTC. It yields the protein CASSSLDSGANVLTF.

The V and J genes are TRBV24-1 and TRBJ2-3; 7 bases are shared with TRBD1. V was clipped by 1 base and J by 3 bases; unmatched bases: 6. CDR3 size: 16 residues. Germline V gene sequence: CDR1 KGHDR, CDR2 SFDVKD. CDR3 residues: CATSDLGQGVTDTQYF. CDR3 nucleotide sequence: TGTGCCACCAGTGATTTAGGGCAGGGGGTAACAGATACGCAGTATTTT.

V and J are TRBV2 and TRBJ1-5; D unresolved. Per germline, CDR1 SNHLY and CDR2 FYNNEI. V lost 7 bases, J lost 0 bases, and 16 bases lay in between. The length of the CDR3 is 16 residues. The CDR3 loop is CASKHRLLDSNQPQHF. CDR3 nucleotide sequence: TGTGCCAGCAAGCATAGGCTATTAGATAGCAATCAGCCCCAGCATTTT.

The chain uses TRBV7-3 and TRBJ2-1, with D hard to call. The CDR3 has 12 residues. V shed 5 bases and J shed 7 bases, with 9 bases lying between them. Germline CDR1 and CDR2: SGHTA and FQGTGA. CDR3 sequence reads: CASSPDRNEQFF. CDR3 coding DNA: TGTGCCAGCAGCCCCGACCGGAATGAGCAGTTCTTC. The complete variable domain, with remaining parts taken from reference TRBV7-3 and TRBJ2-1, reads GAGVSQTPSNKVTEKGKYVELRCDPISGHTALYWYRQSLGQGPEFLIYFQGTGAADDSGLPNDRFFAVRPEGSVSTLKIQRTERGDSAVYLCASSPDRNEQFFGPGTRLTVL.

V and J are TRBV28 and TRBJ2-2; D is uncertain. The CDR3 totals 14 residues. The germline V gene has CDR1 MDHEN and CDR2 SYDVKM. V shed 5 bases and J shed 3 bases, with 10 bases lying between them. DNA of the CDR3: TGTGCCAGCAGTATTGTATGGGACACCGGGGAGCTGTTTTTT. Protein product: CASSIVWDTGELFF.

The chain is built from TRBV9 and TRBJ2-1, with 8 bases aligning to TRBD2. The V and J ends lost 7 bases and 0 bases, in that order; junction bases with no gene match: 9. The CDR3 length is 16 residues. Germline-derived CDR1 and CDR2 are SGDLS and YYNGEE. CDR3 region: CASAGGRISSYNEQFF. For the CDR3, the DNA is TGTGCCAGCGCGGGGGGACGCATTAGCTCCTACAATGAGCAGTTCTTC.

This clone was picked up one time. This sequence joins TRBV6-5 and TRBJ2-3; D gene ambiguous. V lost 5 bases to trimming and J lost 2 bases, with 5 bases between them. The CDR3 has 12 residues. CDR1 and CDR2 (germline): MNHEY, SVGAGI. CDR3 DNA: TGTGCCAGCAGTCTTTTCACAGATACGCAGTATTTT. It encodes CASSLFTDTQYF.

The chain carries TRBV5-1 and TRBJ2-7; D perhaps matches TRBD2 (5 bases). The germline V and J ends were trimmed by 1 base and 2 bases, with 10 bases remaining between them. The germline CDR1 and CDR2 sequences are SGHRS and YFSETQ. The CDR3 runs 14 residues. The CDR3 sequence: CASSLYGLPYEQYF. The CDR3 DNA follows: TGCGCCAGCAGCTTGTACGGACTGCCCTACGAGCAGTACTTC.

The rearrangement joins TRBV2 to TRBJ1-1; TRBD1 matches at 9 bases. CDR3 length: 15 residues. V trimming: 5 bases; J trimming: 4 bases; junction bases outside the gene matches: 8. Germline CDR1 SNHLY, CDR2 FYNNEI. CDR3 in DNA: TGTGCCAGCAGTCCCACGACAGGGGGAAGCACTGAAGCTTTCTTT. It yields the protein CASSPTTGGSTEAFF. The variable domain in full, completed from reference TRBV2 and TRBJ1-1, reads EPEVTQTPSHQVTQMGQEVILRCVPISNHLYFYWYRQILGQKVEFLVSFYNNEISEKSEIFDDQFSVERPDGSNFTLKIRSTKLEDSAMYFCASSPTTGGSTEAFFGQGTRLTVV.

J is TRBJ1-2 and V is TRBV6-5, with D tentatively TRBD1 (6 bases). With 5 bases removed from V and 3 bases from J, the gap between germline ends came to 10 bases. Germline CDR1 MNHEY, CDR2 SVGAGI. The CDR3 runs to 13 residues. The CDR3 DNA sequence: TGTGCCAGCAGTCTTGACAGGTACTATGGCTACACCTTC. It encodes CASSLDRYYGYTF.

This clone was picked up a small number of times. The chain joins TRBV27 to TRBJ1-6; unclear D gene. Germline CDR1 is MNHEY and CDR2 is SMNVEV (reference sequence). There are 14 residues in the CDR3. Trimming pared 3 bases from V and 5 bases from J, leaving 8 bases between. In DNA, the CDR3 is TGTGCCAGCAGTTTTGACCCCGATAATTCACCCCTCCACTTT. Its protein product is CASSFDPDNSPLHF.

This clone was counted once. V is TRBV4-2 and J is TRBJ1-5; TRBD1 matches at 7 bases. V was pared by 4 bases and J by 5 bases, with 11 bases of the junction left unmatched. The V gene's germline CDR1 is LGHNA and CDR2 YNFKEQ. The CDR3 sequence is 16 residues long. The CDR3 DNA follows: TGTGCCAGCAGCCCTCACTACAGGGGACGGGATCAGCCCCAGCATTTT. Translation: CASSPHYRGRDQPQHF.

The rearrangement joins TRBV7-9 to TRBJ1-5; D gene uncertain. V was pared by 1 base and J by 9 bases, with 13 bases between. The CDR3 extends over 14 amino acids. Germline V gene lookup returns CDR1 SEHNR and CDR2 FQNEAQ (reference sequence). CDR3 sequence reads: CASSLGGDLGPQHF. In DNA form, the CDR3 reads TGTGCCAGCAGCTTAGGGGGTGACTTGGGGCCCCAGCATTTT.

This clone appeared a few times. This chain uses TRBV24-1 with TRBJ1-1; the D gene is possibly TRBD1 (5 bases). Germline CDR1 is KGHDR and CDR2 is SFDVKD. Deletions cut 4 bases from V and 1 base from J, with 9 bases between. The CDR3 sequence is 14 residues long. CDR3 nucleotide sequence: TGTGCCACCAGTGACGGGGGGTGGAACACTGAAGCTTTCTTT. This translates into CATSDGGWNTEAFF.

V usage is TRBV7-3 and J usage is TRBJ1-1; D ambiguous. The CDR3 has 13 amino acids. The V end was cut by 4 bases, the J end by 8 bases, with 14 bases between. Germline V CDR1 and CDR2: SGHTA, FQGTGA. The CDR3 sequence is CASSSTRSGEAFF. DNA for the CDR3: TGTGCCAGCAGCTCGACGAGGTCTGGGGAAGCTTTCTTT.

The chain has TRBV6-5 and TRBJ2-7, with D possibly being TRBD1 (6 bases). Deletions cut 8 bases from V and 2 bases from J, with 19 bases between. Germline V gene data show CDR1 as MNHEY and CDR2 as SVGAGI. The CDR3 length is 15 residues. This CDR3 reads CASRPRQVSTYEQYF. CDR3 DNA sequence: TGTGCCAGCCGACCCCGACAGGTATCGACCTACGAGCAGTACTTC.

The chain is built from TRBV2 and TRBJ1-2, with 8 bases identical to TRBD1. The CDR3 is 16 amino acids. After removal of 5 bases from V and 7 bases from J, the junction contained 15 bases not matched to a gene. Germline-derived CDR1 and CDR2 are SNHLY and FYNNEI. CDR3 DNA sequence: TGTGCCAGCAGTTCCATAGACAGGGGAGAAGAGGGTGGCTACACCTTC. Protein product: CASSSIDRGEEGGYTF.

The rearrangement joins TRBV14 to TRBJ1-2; D unresolved. V dropped 1 base and J dropped 6 bases, with 15 bases sitting between them. The germline CDR1 and CDR2 sequences are SGHDN and FVKESK. There are 15 residues in the CDR3. Here the CDR3 DNA reads TGTGCCAGCAGCCAAGTAGGAACCGGGGTTCATGGCTACACCTTC. Protein product: CASSQVGTGVHGYTF.

This chain connects TRBV9 to TRBJ1-1; possible D gene TRBD1, 6 bases. The CDR3 extends over 15 amino acids. Germline CDR1 and CDR2: SGDLS and YYNGEE. V was clipped by 4 bases and J by 5 bases, with 18 bases between them. The CDR3 DNA sequence: TGTGCCAGCAGCCCCGACCCCCGAAGGGGGACTGAAGCTTTCTTT. Translating gives CASSPDPRRGTEAFF. Variable domain in full (rest from reference TRBV9 and TRBJ1-1): DSGVTQTPKHLITATGQRVTLRCSPRSGDLSVYWYQQSLDQGLQFLIQYYNGEERAKGNILERFSAQQFPDLHSELNLSSLELGDSALYFCASSPDPRRGTEAFFGQGTRLTVV.

This clone occurred once. The V call is TRBV6-6, the J call TRBJ1-1; 7 positions match TRBD1. Germline assignment: CDR1 MNHNY and CDR2 SVGAGI (reference sequence). Trimming took 10 bases from V and 5 from J; bases not matched to a gene: 19. This CDR3 comprises 16 residues. The CDR3 DNA follows: TGTGCCATCTCAAGGGCAGGGGGGACGACGGGGACTGAAGCTTTCTTT. Protein: CAISRAGGTTGTEAFF.

The CDR3, as DNA: TGTGCCAGCAGCACCTATAATTCACCCCTCCACTTT. Its translation: CASSTYNSPLHF. The chain recombines TRBV7-3 with TRBJ1-6; unclear D gene. Germline values: CDR1 SGHTA, CDR2 FQGTGA. This CDR3 is built from 12 residues. V lost 5 bases to trimming and J lost 2 bases, with 1 base between them.